The 19 T cell receptor beta chains in this list originate from one sample, sequenced in a study of blood T cell repertoires in COVID-19. The protocol was immunoSEQ multiplex PCR, while the TCRdb copy is restricted to in-frame clones and leaves out a portion. Counted here are about 190,000 clones, around 90% occurring once; the ten biggest clones make up approximately 0.5%. The sequenced material came from peripheral blood. These receptors came from a middle-aged man with acute or convalescent COVID-19.

The rearrangement joins TRBV7-9 to TRBJ1-2; 8 bases map to TRBD1. The length of the CDR3 is 15 residues. V was pared by 4 bases and J by 1 base, with 5 bases of the junction left unmatched. CDR1 is SEHNR, CDR2 FQNEAQ, per germline (reference sequence). The CDR3 DNA reads TGTGCCAGCAGCTCAACGGACAGGGATAACTATGGCTACACCTTC. This gives the protein CASSSTDRDNYGYTF.

This clone was detected only a few times. The chain combines TRBV28 with TRBJ1-2, with TRBD1 identical over 12 bases. V lost 3 bases to trimming and J lost 2 bases; unmatched junction nucleotides: 1. The CDR3 consists of 15 residues. Germline CDR1 MDHEN, CDR2 SYDVKM. For the CDR3, the DNA is TGTGCCAGCAGTTTCGGGACAGGGGGCAACTATGGCTACACCTTC. This sequence encodes CASSFGTGGNYGYTF.

The rearrangement uses TRBV9 and TRBJ2-1; 8 nucleotides match TRBD1. This CDR3 has 14 amino acids. The ends lost 0 bases at V and 7 bases at J; junction bases unmatched: 3. Germline lookup yields CDR1 SGDLS and CDR2 YYNGEE. Here the CDR3 reads CASSVEYRGNEQFF. The CDR3 region has the DNA TGTGCCAGCAGCGTAGAATACAGGGGGAATGAGCAGTTCTTC.

J is TRBJ1-1 and V is TRBV7-3, with a tentative D call TRBD1 (5 bases). V gave up 2 bases and J gave up 1 base, with 5 bases separating them. CDR1 and CDR2 from the germline V gene are SGHTA and FQGTGA. The CDR3 covers 13 residues. The CDR3 loop is CASSLDRNTEAFF. The CDR3 DNA follows: TGTGCCAGCAGCTTAGACAGGAACACTGAAGCTTTCTTT.

The CDR3 spells CASSLGVSGWSTDTQYF. The CDR3 DNA is TGTGCCAGCAGCTTAGGTGTTTCGGGGTGGAGCACAGATACGCAGTATTTT. V is TRBV11-2 and J is TRBJ2-3, with a weak D call TRBD2 (5 bases). This CDR3 comprises 17 residues. Germline V gene lookup returns CDR1 SGHAT and CDR2 FQNNGV. V was cut by 1 base and J by 0 bases, with 14 bases left in between.

This clone appeared a single time. The rearrangement joins TRBV10-3 to TRBJ2-3; TRBD2 matches at 8 bases. Germline loops: CDR1 ENHRY, CDR2 SYGVKD. The V segment lost 7 bases and the J segment 2 bases; nucleotides outside the gene matches: 2. This CDR3 comprises 13 residues. This CDR3 is CAITAGDTDTQYF. CDR3 bases: TGTGCCATCACAGCGGGGGACACAGATACGCAGTATTTT.

The V and J genes are TRBV24-1 and TRBJ2-5, with D possibly being TRBD1 (5 bases). This CDR3 comprises 13 residues. V gave up 9 bases and J gave up 2 bases, with 12 bases separating them. CDR1 is KGHDR and CDR2 is SFDVKD in the germline V gene. The CDR3 region has the DNA TGTGCCACCGGTGGCGACAGACAAGAGACCCAGTACTTC. Translation gives CATGGDRQETQYF.

The V gene is TRBV4-2, the J gene TRBJ1-5, with 9 bases matching TRBD1. The CDR3 extends over 24 amino acids. Per germline, CDR1 LGHNA and CDR2 YNFKEQ. V dropped 1 base and J dropped 0; count of bases not matched to a gene: 25. The CDR3 bases are TGTGCCAGCAGCCAAGTAAGAGCGGCGGGATCCGGGACAGGGACAATAAATAGCAATCAGCCCCAGCATTTT. This encodes CASSQVRAAGSGTGTINSNQPQHF.

The rearrangement links TRBV7-8 to TRBJ1-1, with D unresolved. This CDR3 has 13 residues. Between the trimmed V and J ends, which lost 3 bases and 9 bases, there was a span of 14 bases. Germline CDR1 is SGHVS and CDR2 is FQNEAQ. DNA of the CDR3: TGTGCCAGCAGCTTCGTCGCACAAGAAAAAGCTTTCTTT. Its translation: CASSFVAQEKAFF.

This clone has a single count. The rearrangement joins TRBV10-1 to TRBJ2-7, with D perhaps TRBD2 (6 bases). The V end lost 3 bases, the J end lost 0 bases, and 6 bases lay between the germline ends. The CDR3 loop spans 13 amino acids. The germline gives CDR1 WNHNN, CDR2 SYGVQD (reference sequence). In nucleotides, the CDR3 is TGCGCCAGCAGTGACGGGAGCTCCTACGAGCAGTACTTC. The encoded protein is CASSDGSSYEQYF.

V gene TRBV14 combines with J gene TRBJ1-6, with D possibly TRBD1 on 6 matching bases. V was clipped by 3 bases and J by 7 bases, with 16 bases between them. In germline, CDR1 is SGHDN, CDR2 FVKESK. The CDR3 sequence is 16 residues long. CDR3 sequence reads: CASSHFTGNLNSPLHF. CDR3 DNA: TGTGCCAGCAGCCACTTCACAGGGAATCTCAATTCACCCCTCCACTTT.

The rearrangement uses TRBV6-5 and TRBJ1-5, with D perhaps TRBD1 (6 bases). CDR1 is MNHEY, CDR2 SVGAGI, per germline. There are 15 residues in the CDR3. Trimming stripped 6 bases from V and 1 base from J, with 13 bases between. CDR3 DNA sequence: TGTGCCAGCAGCAGCTACAGGGAAAGCAATCAGCCCCAGCATTTT. This codes for CASSSYRESNQPQHF.

The chain recombines TRBV2 with TRBJ2-4; 8 nucleotides agree with TRBD1. This CDR3 has 15 residues. CDR1 SNHLY and CDR2 FYNNEI come from the germline V gene. After removal of 5 bases from V and 6 bases from J, the junction contained 9 bases not matched to a gene. The CDR3 is CASSLWGQEVNIQYF. The CDR3 DNA follows: TGTGCCAGCAGTCTTTGGGGACAGGAGGTAAACATTCAGTACTTC.

This chain joins TRBV5-4 and TRBJ2-1; 10 bases are shared with TRBD2. This CDR3 has 15 amino acids. The germline V gene has CDR1 SGHNT and CDR2 YYREEE (reference sequence). The V segment lost 0 bases and the J segment 4 bases; nucleotides outside the gene matches: 1. CDR3 sequence reads: CASSLGTSGYNEQFF. The CDR3 DNA sequence: TGTGCCAGCAGCTTGGGGACTAGCGGATACAATGAGCAGTTCTTC.

The chain carries TRBV28 and TRBJ2-7; 8 bases agree with TRBD1. The length of the CDR3 is 15 residues. Losses at the gene ends were 2 bases for V and 3 bases for J; bases not matched to a gene: 6. Germline CDR1 reads MDHEN; CDR2 reads SYDVKM. The CDR3 here is CASSLGTTGVYEQYF. The DNA of the CDR3 is TGTGCCAGCAGTTTAGGGACGACAGGGGTCTACGAGCAGTACTTC.

The V and J genes are TRBV7-3 and TRBJ2-2; D uncertain. The germline gives CDR1 SGHTA, CDR2 FQGTGA. CDR3 length: 12 amino acids. Trimming left V 5 bases short and J 2 bases short, with 3 bases between. The DNA of the CDR3 is TGTGCCAGCAGCCTTAACACCGGGGAGCTGTTTTTT. Its translation: CASSLNTGELFF.

The chain is built from TRBV5-1 and TRBJ1-6; D remains unclear. Germline loops: CDR1 SGHRS, CDR2 YFSETQ. The V and J ends lost 0 bases and 6 bases respectively, with 13 bases between them. The CDR3 has 16 residues. CDR3 region: CASSLGVPGFNSPLHF. The DNA of the CDR3 is TGCGCCAGCAGCTTGGGGGTACCGGGGTTTAATTCACCCCTCCACTTT.

This clone was found once. This chain uses TRBV18 with TRBJ2-1, with a tentative D call TRBD2 (7 bases). Trimming left V 6 bases short and J 3 bases short, with 15 bases between. The CDR3 is made up of 15 amino acids. Germline CDR1 KGHSH, CDR2 LQKENI. The CDR3 DNA follows: TGTGCCAGCTCGCCCCCGGGGGGCCGCTACAATGAGCAGTTCTTC. This gives the protein CASSPPGGRYNEQFF.

This chain uses TRBV28 with TRBJ1-1; D possibly corresponds to TRBD1 (5 bases). CDR3 length: 15 amino acids. Between the trimmed V and J ends, which lost 4 bases and 3 bases, there was a span of 15 bases. Germline V gene data show CDR1 as MDHEN and CDR2 as SYDVKM. The CDR3 DNA follows: TGTGCCAGCAGTTCCTCCGCAGGGAAGGACACTGAAGCTTTCTTT. It translates to CASSSSAGKDTEAFF.